This T cell receptor beta chain emerged from a study of blood T cells in healthy people across ages. Sample-barcoded 5' priming and a J-beta primer mix drove a second PCR of roughly 7 to 11 cycles. MiXCR was run by TCRdb on the 5' RACE reads, yielding one entry per CDR3 protein. The sample includes 1,100,000 or so distinct CDR3 sequences, 40% to 55% of them seen just once. Total RNA extracted from each sample amounted to at least 5 micrograms. The V gene end was trimmed by 0 bases and the J gene end by 8 bases; junction bases not matched to a gene: 6. Germline loops: CDR1 SGHRS, CDR2 YFSETQ. The CDR3 totals 15 residues.

Material for sequencing was blood. The receptor comes from a woman aged 55-75 years in good health. This sequence joins TRBV5-1 and TRBJ1-1; 11 nucleotides match TRBD1. CDR3 bases: TGCGCCAGCAGCTTGGGGACAGGGGGCTTGGTGGAAGCTTTCTTT. Protein product: CASSLGTGGLVEAFF. The variable domain in full, with the rest retrieved from reference TRBV5-1 and TRBJ1-1, is KAGVTQTPRYLIKTRGQQVTLSCSPISGHRSVSWYQQTPGQGLQFLFEYFSETQRNKGNFPGRFSGRQFSNSRSEMNVSTLELGDSALYLCASSLGTGGLVEAFFGQGTRLTVV.